These 28 T cell receptor beta chains came from one sample sequenced in a study of cytomegalovirus exposure and HLA in healthy donors. A multiplex PCR was run with 60 Vbeta primers and 13 Jbeta primers. TCRdb keeps only in-frame clones here, not all; method: immunoSEQ multiplex PCR. This table has around 160,000 clones, approximately 71% appearing once. The sample comprised PBMCs. All receptors derive from a woman between 35 and 50 years old in good health and CMV-seropositive.

This chain links TRBV7-2 with TRBJ2-3; TRBD2 matches 7 bases. The CDR3 covers 16 residues. Germline lookup yields CDR1 SGHTA and CDR2 FQGNSA. With 5 bases clipped from V and 0 bases from J, the junction kept 8 bases outside the gene matches. CDR3 in DNA: TGTGCCAGCAGCCCCGGGAGGACCACTAGCACAGATACGCAGTATTTT. Translated, it gives CASSPGRTTSTDTQYF.

The V and J genes are TRBV11-1 and TRBJ2-7; 10 nucleotides agree with TRBD1. Germline V gives CDR1 SGHAT, CDR2 FQDESV (reference sequence). The CDR3 is made up of 15 amino acids. V lost 5 bases, J lost 6 bases, and 10 bases stayed unmatched. The CDR3, as DNA: TGTGCCAGCAGCAAATTGGACAGGGGGTTAGGCGAGCAGTACTTC. It codes for CASSKLDRGLGEQYF.

This clone was seen only a few times. This chain joins TRBV4-2 and TRBJ1-2, with unresolved D. V was pared by 7 bases and J by 8 bases, with 23 bases between. CDR1 and CDR2 (germline): LGHNA, YNFKEQ. The CDR3 contains 15 residues. The CDR3: CASTPANRAAEGYTF. CDR3 nucleotides: TGTGCCAGCACCCCCGCGAACCGAGCGGCGGAGGGCTACACCTTC.

This clone appeared a few times. CDR3 in amino acids: CASSFLVGTSRADTQYF. CDR3 nucleotide sequence: TGTGCCAGCAGCTTCCTGGTGGGGACTAGTAGGGCAGATACGCAGTATTTT. The chain has TRBV5-4 and TRBJ2-3, with 8 nucleotides matching TRBD2. Germline CDR1 is SGHNT and CDR2 is YYREEE (reference sequence). V was pared by 2 bases and J by 4 bases, with 12 bases of the junction left unmatched. There are 17 residues in the CDR3. Combining the CDR3 with reference TRBV5-4 and TRBJ2-3 gives the whole variable domain ETGVTQSPTHLIKTRGQQVTLRCSSQSGHNTVSWYQQALGQGPQFIFQYYREEENGRGNFPPRFSGLQFPNYSSELNVNALELDDSALYLCASSFLVGTSRADTQYFGPGTRLTVL.

The chain is built from TRBV20-1 and TRBJ1-4, with D unclear. V dropped 6 bases and J dropped 8 bases, with 10 bases sitting between them. CDR3 length: 11 amino acids. Germline V CDR1 and CDR2: DFQATT, SNEGSKA (reference sequence). The CDR3: CSAPSGEKLFF. For the CDR3, the DNA is TGCAGTGCACCCTCAGGAGAAAAACTGTTTTTT.

This clone was seen a handful of times. CDR3: CASSPPQETQYF. The CDR3 DNA follows: TGTGCCAGCAGCCCTCCGCAAGAGACCCAGTACTTC. The chain links TRBV7-2 to TRBJ2-5; D is ambiguous. With 5 bases removed from V and 2 bases from J, the gap between germline ends came to 6 bases. From germline, CDR1 is SGHTA and CDR2 FQGNSA. The CDR3 totals 12 residues.

This clone was observed a single time. The rearrangement joins TRBV7-2 to TRBJ2-7; TRBD2 aligns across 12 bases. V dropped 8 bases and J dropped 4; count of bases not matched to a gene: 6. CDR1 and CDR2 (germline): SGHTA, FQGNSA. The CDR3 length is 14 residues. CDR3 DNA: TGTGCCAGCGCCTACGGACTAGCGGGATACGAGCAGTACTTC. Protein sequence: CASAYGLAGYEQYF.

This clone came up a few times. The chain uses TRBV7-9 and TRBJ2-7, with unresolved D. The CDR3 runs 15 residues. Trimming shortened V by 1 base and J by 5 bases, and 15 bases separated the two germline ends. Germline loops: CDR1 SEHNR, CDR2 FQNEAQ (reference sequence). CDR3 bases: TGTGCCAGCAGCTTAGGAGACCTAGGCCGTAACGAGCAGTACTTC. Amino acids: CASSLGDLGRNEQYF.

The chain links TRBV7-3 to TRBJ2-1; D is undetermined. Germline V gene lookup returns CDR1 SGHTA and CDR2 FQGTGA. The V end was cut by 1 base, the J end by 1 base, with 11 bases between. This CDR3 contains 16 residues. The CDR3 DNA reads as TGTGCCAGCAGCTTAAGTGGTACTTATTCCTACAATGAGCAGTTCTTC. Translated, it gives CASSLSGTYSYNEQFF.

The CDR3 DNA is TGTGCCAGCAGTTACTTAGGTCCGGGGAGGGGCTACGAGCAGTACTTC. Its translation: CASSYLGPGRGYEQYF. The chain couples TRBV6-5 to TRBJ2-7; the match to TRBD2 covers 7 bases. The CDR3 extends over 16 amino acids. The V segment lost 1 base and the J segment 3 bases; nucleotides outside the gene matches: 9. Germline CDR1 reads MNHEY; CDR2 reads SVGAGI.

V usage is TRBV15 and J usage is TRBJ2-6, with D maybe TRBD2 (5 bases). There are 15 residues in the CDR3. Trimming pared 3 bases from V and 2 bases from J, leaving 8 bases between. Germline V lookup: CDR1 LNHNV, CDR2 YYDKDF (reference sequence). The CDR3 region has the DNA TGTGCCACCAGCAGGCCCGGGACTGGGGCCAACGTCCTGACTTTC. Its translation is CATSRPGTGANVLTF.

The CDR3 protein is CASSAPGATQYF. The CDR3 DNA reads TGTGCCAGCAGCGCCCCAGGGGCTACGCAGTATTTT. The V gene is TRBV11-2, the J gene TRBJ2-3; D may be TRBD1 (6 bases). V was pared by 5 bases and J by 8 bases, with 11 bases between. Germline CDR1 SGHAT, CDR2 FQNNGV. The CDR3 is 12 amino acids.

This chain uses TRBV28 with TRBJ2-1, with TRBD2 matching over 9 bases. Germline V gene lookup returns CDR1 MDHEN and CDR2 SYDVKM. V shed 5 bases, J shed 6 bases, and the junction held 8 bases outside the gene matches. The CDR3 is 15 residues long. The CDR3, as DNA: TGTGCCAGCAGTCCCGGGACTAGCCGCCGCAATGAGCAGTTCTTC. It translates to CASSPGTSRRNEQFF.

The chain uses TRBV7-2 and TRBJ2-7, with unresolved D. Germline assignment: CDR1 SGHTA and CDR2 FQGNSA. The CDR3 extends over 13 amino acids. Trimming pared 5 bases from V and 1 base from J, leaving 9 bases between. In DNA form, the CDR3 reads TGTGCCAGCAGCCTACAGTATTCCTACGAGCAGTACTTC. This encodes CASSLQYSYEQYF. Supplemented by reference TRBV7-2 and TRBJ2-7, the full variable domain reads GAGVSQSPSNKVTEKGKDVELRCDPISGHTALYWYRQSLGQGLEFLIYFQGNSAPDKSGLPSDRFSAERTGGSVSTLTIQRTQQEDSAVYLCASSLQYSYEQYFGPGTRLTVT.

This chain connects TRBV27 to TRBJ2-7; the match to TRBD2 covers 7 bases. The germline V gene has CDR1 MNHEY and CDR2 SMNVEV (reference sequence). The V segment lost 5 bases and the J segment 0 bases; nucleotides outside the gene matches: 4. The CDR3 runs to 14 residues. CDR3 DNA sequence: TGTGCCAGCAGTGGCCTAGCGGACTCCTACGAGCAGTACTTC. Translated: CASSGLADSYEQYF.

V and J are TRBV19 and TRBJ2-2; D may be TRBD1 (6 bases). Germline V lookup: CDR1 LNHDA, CDR2 SQIVND (reference sequence). CDR3 length: 14 residues. The germline V and J ends were trimmed by 6 bases and 2 bases, with 10 bases remaining between them. The CDR3 region is CASRTQGNTGELFF. CDR3 DNA: TGTGCCAGTAGAACACAGGGTAACACCGGGGAGCTGTTTTTT.

This clone has a single count. The genes are TRBV7-9 and TRBJ2-2, with 7 bases matching TRBD1. After removal of 4 bases from V and 3 bases from J, the junction contained 5 bases not matched to a gene. The germline gives CDR1 SEHNR, CDR2 FQNEAQ (reference sequence). The CDR3 runs to 15 residues. CDR3 sequence: CASSSGQLYTGELFF. In DNA form, the CDR3 reads TGTGCCAGCAGCTCGGGACAGCTTTACACCGGGGAGCTGTTTTTT. The entire variable domain, with the rest obtained from reference TRBV7-9 and TRBJ2-2, is as follows: DTGVSQNPRHKITKRGQNVTFRCDPISEHNRLYWYRQTLGQGPEFLTYFQNEAQLEKSRLLSDRFSAERPKGSFSTLEIQRTEQGDSAMYLCASSSGQLYTGELFFGEGSRLTVL.

As for this clone: Other DNA variants within this sample encode the same CDR3. The chain is built from TRBV28 and TRBJ2-2; 8 bases agree with TRBD2. The CDR3 contains 16 residues. Trimming removed 2 bases from V and 6 bases from J; junction bases left unmatched: 8. Germline V gives CDR1 MDHEN, CDR2 SYDVKM. The CDR3 reads CASSLIGGGRAGELFF. The CDR3 nucleotides read TGTGCCAGCAGTTTAATTGGCGGGGGGAGAGCCGGGGAGCTGTTTTTT.

The chain recombines TRBV6-6 with TRBJ2-7; possible D gene TRBD1, 6 bases. The CDR3 has 14 amino acids. CDR1 MNHNY and CDR2 SVGAGI come from the germline V gene (reference sequence). Trimming left V 0 bases short and J 6 bases short, with 12 bases between. The CDR3 DNA follows: TGTGCCAGCAGTTACTCTGCGGACAGCGGCGAGCAGTACTTC. Translating gives CASSYSADSGEQYF.

The chain recombines TRBV7-2 with TRBJ1-1; a weak D match, TRBD1 (5 bases). V lost 4 bases and J lost 2, with 8 bases in between. The CDR3 length is 13 residues. The germline CDR1 and CDR2 sequences are SGHTA and FQGNSA. CDR3 region: CASSSQGNTEAFF. The CDR3 coding sequence is TGTGCCAGCAGCTCGCAGGGAAACACTGAAGCTTTCTTT.

J is TRBJ1-1 and V is TRBV4-3; 9 positions match TRBD1. The V gene's germline CDR1 is LGHNA and CDR2 YSLEER. The CDR3 consists of 16 residues. With 4 bases clipped from V and 1 base from J, the junction kept 7 bases outside the gene matches. The CDR3 nucleotides read TGCGCCAGCAGCCTTAACAGGGGGCCGGGGAACACTGAAGCTTTCTTT. Encoded protein: CASSLNRGPGNTEAFF.

The V and J genes are TRBV15 and TRBJ2-2; 8 bases match TRBD1. The CDR3 spans 15 residues. The V and J ends lost 6 bases and 5 bases, in that order; junction bases with no gene match: 8. Germline V gives CDR1 LNHNV, CDR2 YYDKDF (reference sequence). CDR3 nucleotide sequence: TGTGCCACCAGTAAGGACAGGGTGCCAACCGGGGAGCTGTTTTTT. As protein: CATSKDRVPTGELFF.

The chain carries TRBV5-5 and TRBJ2-7; 12 bases fit TRBD2. The V segment lost 0 bases and the J segment 0 bases; nucleotides outside the gene matches: 4. The CDR3 covers 17 residues. Looked up from germline, CDR1 is SGHKS and CDR2 is YYEKEE (reference sequence). This CDR3 reads CASSLELAGGLSYEQYF. In nucleotides, the CDR3 is TGTGCCAGCAGCTTGGAACTAGCGGGAGGCCTCTCCTACGAGCAGTACTTC. Filled out from reference TRBV5-5 and TRBJ2-7, the complete variable domain reads DAGVTQSPTHLIKTRGQQVTLRCSPISGHKSVSWYQQVLGQGPQFIFQYYEKEERGRGNFPDRFSARQFPNYSSELNVNALLLGDSALYLCASSLELAGGLSYEQYFGPGTRLTVT.

The chain recombines TRBV27 with TRBJ1-6; no definite D call. Per germline, CDR1 MNHEY and CDR2 SMNVEV (reference sequence). CDR3 length: 15 amino acids. The germline V and J ends were trimmed by 5 bases and 11 bases, with 19 bases remaining between them. The CDR3 here is CASSQAGAGNTPLHF. The CDR3 DNA sequence: TGTGCCAGCAGTCAGGCCGGCGCAGGCAATACACCCCTCCACTTT.

This chain joins TRBV28 and TRBJ2-3; 9 bases align to TRBD2. CDR1 is MDHEN, CDR2 SYDVKM, per germline. V trimming: 2 bases; J trimming: 3 bases; junction bases outside the gene matches: 6. The CDR3 runs to 16 residues. The CDR3 is CASSLLAGSSTDTQYF. CDR3 DNA sequence: TGTGCCAGCAGTTTACTAGCGGGATCCTCGACAGATACGCAGTATTTT.

The chain couples TRBV27 to TRBJ1-4; 9 nucleotides align to TRBD1. Germline V gene sequence: CDR1 MNHEY, CDR2 SMNVEV (reference sequence). V dropped 6 bases and J dropped 7; count of bases not matched to a gene: 3. The CDR3 is made up of 13 amino acids. CDR3 in DNA: TGTGCCAGCAGCCTACAGGGGGCTGAAAAACTGTTTTTT. Translating gives CASSLQGAEKLFF.

The chain is built from TRBV5-6 and TRBJ2-1, with a weak D call TRBD2 (5 bases). CDR1 is SGHDT, CDR2 YYEEEE, per germline. V lost 6 bases, J lost 8 bases, and 24 bases lay in between. The CDR3 runs to 16 residues. CDR3 in amino acids: CASIGFLLRARDEQFF. CDR3 in DNA: TGTGCCAGCATTGGATTCCTCCTACGGGCGCGGGATGAGCAGTTCTTC.

V gene TRBV7-6 combines with J gene TRBJ1-2, with D possibly TRBD1 on 5 matching bases. Germline V gene sequence: CDR1 SGHVS, CDR2 FNYEAQ. The CDR3 sequence is 14 residues long. V lost 1 base and J 1 base, leaving 7 bases between the germline ends. The chain's CDR3 is CASSLGQGNYGYTF. CDR3 DNA sequence: TGTGCCAGCAGCTTAGGTCAGGGTAACTATGGCTACACCTTC. The full variable domain, rest sourced from reference TRBV7-6 and TRBJ1-2, is GAGVSQSPRYKVTKRGQDVALRCDPISGHVSLYWYRQALGQGPEFLTYFNYEAQQDKSGLPNDRFSAERPEGSISTLTIQRTEQRDSAMYRCASSLGQGNYGYTFGSGTRLTVV.